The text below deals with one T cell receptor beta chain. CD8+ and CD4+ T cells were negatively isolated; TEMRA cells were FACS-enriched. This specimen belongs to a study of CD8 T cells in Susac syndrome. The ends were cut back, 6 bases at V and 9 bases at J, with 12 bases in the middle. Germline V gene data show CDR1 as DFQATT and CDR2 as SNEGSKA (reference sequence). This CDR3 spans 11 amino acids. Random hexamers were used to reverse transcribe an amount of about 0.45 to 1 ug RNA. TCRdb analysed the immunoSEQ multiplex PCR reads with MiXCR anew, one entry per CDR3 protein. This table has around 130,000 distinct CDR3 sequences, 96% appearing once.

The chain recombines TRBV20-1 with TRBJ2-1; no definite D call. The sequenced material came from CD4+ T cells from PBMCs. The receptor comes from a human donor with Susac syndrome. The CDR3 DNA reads TGCAGTGCCAGTAACGGAACTGAGCAGTTCTTC. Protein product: CSASNGTEQFF.